The T cell receptor beta chain described here comes from a study of cytomegalovirus exposure and HLA in healthy donors. The study ran its PCR with 60 Vbeta and 13 Jbeta primers. This table comes from immunoSEQ multiplex PCR, and its TCRdb copy is limited to in-frame clones, with some not included. The table lists some 150,000 clones, 82% of them singletons. Study findings and constraints: Prior analysis indicated that the majority of TCR beta V segments exhibited productivity approximately 87% or approximately 30% of the time. A later analysis showed HLA-associated TCR beta chains outstripping equally common others in clonal expansion. The study carried out a later analysis of TCR beta sequences. It associated under 20,000 of them with specific HLA alleles at a false discovery rate of 0.05. Fewer than 200 TCR beta chains were listed as cytomegalovirus-associated.

To note about this clone: What it binds is not known.

The V gene's germline CDR1 is SGHAT and CDR2 FQNNGV. The CDR3 totals 15 residues. Trimming cost V 4 bases and J 4 bases; bases outside gene matches: 5. Sequences were obtained from PBMCs. This chain uses TRBV11-2 with TRBJ2-7, with 12 bases fitting TRBD1. This sequence originates from a man aged 30 to 45 in good health and CMV-seropositive. CDR3 protein: CASSSPGQGAYEQYF. Here the CDR3 DNA reads TGTGCCAGCAGCTCACCGGGACAGGGGGCTTACGAGCAGTACTTC.